The source of this T cell receptor beta chain is a study of monozygotic twins with cystic fibrosis. The CDR3 has 18 residues. V lost 1 base and J lost 0; bases outside the gene matches: 8. The germline V gene has CDR1 SGHRS and CDR2 YFSETQ. Profiling relied on immunoSEQ multiplex PCR, and the TCRdb table lists in-frame clones only, not all of them. Here the sample spans about 36,000 clones, about 80% being singletons. V usage is TRBV5-1 and J usage is TRBJ2-3; 10 nucleotides align to TRBD2. Sequencing used blood. This TCR derives from a girl between 2 and 10 years old with cystic fibrosis. The CDR3 sequence: CASSLPETSGVSTDTQYF. The CDR3 coding sequence is TGCGCCAGCAGCTTGCCCGAAACTAGCGGGGTAAGCACAGATACGCAGTATTTT. Full variable domain (remainder filled in from reference TRBV5-1 and TRBJ2-3): KAGVTQTPRYLIKTRGQQVTLSCSPISGHRSVSWYQQTPGQGLQFLFEYFSETQRNKGNFPGRFSGRQFSNSRSEMNVSTLELGDSALYLCASSLPETSGVSTDTQYFGPGTRLTVL.